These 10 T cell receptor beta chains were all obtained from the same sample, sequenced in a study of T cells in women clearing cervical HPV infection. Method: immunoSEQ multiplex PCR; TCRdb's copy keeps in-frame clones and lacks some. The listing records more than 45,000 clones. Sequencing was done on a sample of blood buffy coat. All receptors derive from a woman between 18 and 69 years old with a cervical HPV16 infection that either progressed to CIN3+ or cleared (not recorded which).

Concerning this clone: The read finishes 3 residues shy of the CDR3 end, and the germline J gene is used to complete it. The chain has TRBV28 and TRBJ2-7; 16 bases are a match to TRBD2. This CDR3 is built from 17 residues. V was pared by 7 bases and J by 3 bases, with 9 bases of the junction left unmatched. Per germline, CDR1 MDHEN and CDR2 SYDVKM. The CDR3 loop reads CASTQAGLAGGLYEQYF. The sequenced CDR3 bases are TGTGCCAGCACCCAAGCGGGACTAGCGGGAGGGCTCTACGAG.

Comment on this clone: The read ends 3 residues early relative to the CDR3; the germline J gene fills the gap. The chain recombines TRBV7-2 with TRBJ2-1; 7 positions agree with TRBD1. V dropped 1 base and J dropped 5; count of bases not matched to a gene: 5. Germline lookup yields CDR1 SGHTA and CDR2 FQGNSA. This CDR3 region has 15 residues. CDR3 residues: CASSLGGGAHNEQFF. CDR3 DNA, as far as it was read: TGTGCCAGCAGCTTAGGAGGGGGCGCCCACAATGAG.

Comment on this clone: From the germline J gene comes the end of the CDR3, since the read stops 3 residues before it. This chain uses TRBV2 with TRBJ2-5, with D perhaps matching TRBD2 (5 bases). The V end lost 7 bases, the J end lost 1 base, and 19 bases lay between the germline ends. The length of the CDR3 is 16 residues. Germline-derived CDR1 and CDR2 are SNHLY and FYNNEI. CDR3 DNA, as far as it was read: TGTGCCAGCAAGGATCAACTAGTCCCCTTCCAAGAGACC. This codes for CASKDQLVPFQET. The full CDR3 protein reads CASKDQLVPFQETQYF.

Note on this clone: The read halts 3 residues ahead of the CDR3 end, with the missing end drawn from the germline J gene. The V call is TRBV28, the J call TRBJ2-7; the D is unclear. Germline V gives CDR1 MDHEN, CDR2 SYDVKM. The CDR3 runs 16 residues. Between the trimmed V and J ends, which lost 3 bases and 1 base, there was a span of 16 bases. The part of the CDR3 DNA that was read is TGTGCCAGCAGTTTTACCTCCACTACCTATTCCTACGAG. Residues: CASSFTSTTYSYE. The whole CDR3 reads CASSFTSTTYSYEQYF.

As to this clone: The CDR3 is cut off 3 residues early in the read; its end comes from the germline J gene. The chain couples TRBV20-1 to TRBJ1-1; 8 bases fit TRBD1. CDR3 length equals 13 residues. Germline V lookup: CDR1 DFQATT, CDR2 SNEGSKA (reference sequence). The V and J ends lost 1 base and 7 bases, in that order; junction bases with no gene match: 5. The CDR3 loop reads CSARGDRYFEAFF. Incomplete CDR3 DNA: TGCAGTGCTAGAGGGGACAGGTACTTTGAA.

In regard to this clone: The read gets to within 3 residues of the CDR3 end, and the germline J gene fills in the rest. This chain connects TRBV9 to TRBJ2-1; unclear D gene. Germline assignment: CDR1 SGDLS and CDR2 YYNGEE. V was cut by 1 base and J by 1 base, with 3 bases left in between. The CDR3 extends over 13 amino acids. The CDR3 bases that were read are TGTGCCAGCAGCGTAAGGTCCTACAATGAG. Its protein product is CASSVRSYNE. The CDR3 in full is CASSVRSYNEQFF.

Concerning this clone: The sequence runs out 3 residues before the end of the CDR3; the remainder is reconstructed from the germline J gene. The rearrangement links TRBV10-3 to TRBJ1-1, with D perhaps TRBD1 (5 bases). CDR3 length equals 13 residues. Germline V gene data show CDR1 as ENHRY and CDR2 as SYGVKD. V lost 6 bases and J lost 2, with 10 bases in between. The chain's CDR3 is CAIRGGVNTEAFF. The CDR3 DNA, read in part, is TGTGCCATCAGGGGGGGGGTTAACACTGAA.

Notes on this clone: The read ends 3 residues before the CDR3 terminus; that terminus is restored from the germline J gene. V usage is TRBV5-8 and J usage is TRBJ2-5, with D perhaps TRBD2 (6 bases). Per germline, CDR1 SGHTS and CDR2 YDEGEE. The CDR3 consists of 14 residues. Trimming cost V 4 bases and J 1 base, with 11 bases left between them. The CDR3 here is CASSGLAAQETQYF. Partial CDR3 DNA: TGTGCCAGCAGCGGGTTAGCGGCCCAAGAGACC.

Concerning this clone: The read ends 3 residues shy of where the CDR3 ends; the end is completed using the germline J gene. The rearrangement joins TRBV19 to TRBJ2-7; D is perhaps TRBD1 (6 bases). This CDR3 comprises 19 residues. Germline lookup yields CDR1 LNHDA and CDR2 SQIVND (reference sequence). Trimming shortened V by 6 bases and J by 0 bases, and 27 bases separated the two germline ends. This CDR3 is CASSNPRDKQKTSSYEQYF. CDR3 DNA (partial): TGTGCCAGTAGCAACCCCCGGGACAAACAAAAGACCAGCTCCTACGAG.

This CDR3 reads CASRGTSGRITDTQYF. CDR3 DNA, as far as it was read: TGTGCCAGCAGGGGGACTAGCGGGAGGATCACAGATACG. This chain links TRBV2 with TRBJ2-3; 15 bases match TRBD2. The read finishes 3 residues shy of the CDR3 end, and the germline J gene is used to complete it. CDR1 and CDR2 (germline): SNHLY, FYNNEI. Trimming took 6 bases from V and 2 from J; bases not matched to a gene: 3. CDR3 length: 16 residues.